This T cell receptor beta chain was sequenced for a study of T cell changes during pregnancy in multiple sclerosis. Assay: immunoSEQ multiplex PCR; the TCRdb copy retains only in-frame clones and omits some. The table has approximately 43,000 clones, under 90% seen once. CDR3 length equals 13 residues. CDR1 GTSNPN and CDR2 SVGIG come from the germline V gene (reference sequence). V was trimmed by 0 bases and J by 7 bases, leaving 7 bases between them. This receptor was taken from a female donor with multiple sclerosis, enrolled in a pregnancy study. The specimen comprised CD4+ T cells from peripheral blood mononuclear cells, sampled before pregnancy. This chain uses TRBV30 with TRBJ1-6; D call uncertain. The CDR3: CAWSVNSNSPLHF. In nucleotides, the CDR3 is TGTGCCTGGAGTGTAAATAGCAATTCACCCCTCCACTTT.